The T cell receptor (beta chain) described here comes from a study of blood T cell repertoires in COVID-19 (TCRdb year 2020). Broadly, across the study: Samples from collaborators originated in the United States, Italy and Spain and spanned both the acute and convalescent phases of COVID-19. The material from the prospective study consisted of cDNA or gDNA derived from T cells, B-cell-depleted T cells, or PBMCs. Deeply sampled blood TCRbeta repertoires from subjects exposed to, actively infected with, or recovered from COVID-19 were included in the dataset. The repertoires were made available in a free public database intended to serve as a resource for research on the immune response to SARS-CoV-2. Samples came from the ongoing ImmuneRACE study (first 160 participants) plus 1,254 subjects from 6 global collaborators. Nearly every sample came with metadata listing a de-identified subject ID, COVID-19 status, age in years and sex. HLA class I and class II types, where available, came from metadata supplied by the sample provider rather than from assay-based typing.

Comment on this clone: The antigen it recognizes is unknown. Within one base of it there is no much larger clone, and no base qualities were kept.

The immunoSEQ Assay, a bias-controlled multiplex PCR, was used to amplify TCRbeta CDR3 regions from genomic DNA. On the authors' methods: Nucleated cell counts per sample were estimated from amplification of reference gene primers within the assay. To quantify the absolute abundance of each unique TCRbeta CDR3 rearrangement, sequence reads were collapsed and filtered. Productive Simpson clonality was computed per sample as the square root of Simpson's diversity index over productive rearrangements. In TCRdb, the immuneACCESS table is reduced to in-frame sequences with V and J assigned. These tables do not hold every clone; where another copy was compared, an unresolved V gene accounts for under half, and the others remain unexplained. V, J and clone size are those of that table, while D and trimming were read from the DNA. For this sample there are about 64,000 clones; around 83% appear just once. The leading ten clones occupy roughly 13% of the sample.

Here is what the overall study found, with its caveats: How much clinical and demographic metadata was included differed by source and by participant, and the metadata was provided uncurated.

The collaborating institutions used their own protocols to collect whole blood in K2EDTA tubes. Collaborator samples were shipped for TCRbeta analysis as frozen whole blood, isolated PBMCs, or DNA extracted from either sample type. This TCR was sampled from a human donor in a cohort sampled during active COVID-19. The sequencing sample was made of peripheral blood.

The nucleotide sequence reads TGCAGCGTTCAACAGGGCTCCACTGAAGCTTTCTTT. It codes for CSVQQGSTEAFF. The sequence is built from TRBV29-1 and TRBJ1-1; the D region possibly corresponds to TRBD1 (6 bases align). From the cysteine up to the phenylalanine, the CDR3 has a length of 12 residues. Only CDR3 DNA is held: 36 bases, read in frame from base 1. V loses 5 bases, J loses 4 bases, and the germline ends lie 11 bases apart. CDR1 and CDR2 are read off the germline V gene as SQVTM and ANQGSEA.